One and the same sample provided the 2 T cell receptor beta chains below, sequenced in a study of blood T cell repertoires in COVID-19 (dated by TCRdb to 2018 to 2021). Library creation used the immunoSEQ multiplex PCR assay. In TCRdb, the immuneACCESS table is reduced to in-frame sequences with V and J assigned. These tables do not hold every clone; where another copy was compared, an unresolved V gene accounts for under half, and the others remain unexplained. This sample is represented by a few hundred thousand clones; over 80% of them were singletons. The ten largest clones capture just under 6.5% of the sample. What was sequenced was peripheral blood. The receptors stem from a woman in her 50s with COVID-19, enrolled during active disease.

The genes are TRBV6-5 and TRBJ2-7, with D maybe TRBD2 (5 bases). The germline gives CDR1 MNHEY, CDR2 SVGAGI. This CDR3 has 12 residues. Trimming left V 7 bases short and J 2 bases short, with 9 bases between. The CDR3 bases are TGTGCCAGCACAGAGGGAGCCTACGAGCAGTACTTC. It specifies CASTEGAYEQYF.

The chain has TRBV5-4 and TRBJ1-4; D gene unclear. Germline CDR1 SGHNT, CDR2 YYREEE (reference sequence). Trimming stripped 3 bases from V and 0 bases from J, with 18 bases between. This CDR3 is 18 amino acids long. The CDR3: CASSWTSGGFATNEKLFF. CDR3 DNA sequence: TGTGCCAGCAGCTGGACGTCAGGAGGTTTTGCAACTAATGAAAAACTGTTTTTT.